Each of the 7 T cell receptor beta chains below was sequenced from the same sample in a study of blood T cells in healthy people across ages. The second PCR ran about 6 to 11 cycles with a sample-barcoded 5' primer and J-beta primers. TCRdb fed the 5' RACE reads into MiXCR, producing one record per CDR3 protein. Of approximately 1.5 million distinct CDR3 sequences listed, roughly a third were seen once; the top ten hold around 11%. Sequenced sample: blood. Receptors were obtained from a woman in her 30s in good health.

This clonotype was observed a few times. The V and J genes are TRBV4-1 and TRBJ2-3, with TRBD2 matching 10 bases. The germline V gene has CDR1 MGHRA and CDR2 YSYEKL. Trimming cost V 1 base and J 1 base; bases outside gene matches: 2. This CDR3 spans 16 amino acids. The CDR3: CASSQVLAGGTDTQYF. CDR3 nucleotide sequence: TGCGCCAGCAGCCAAGTCCTAGCGGGAGGCACAGATACGCAGTATTTT.

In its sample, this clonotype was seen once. Written as DNA, the CDR3 is TGTGCCAGCAGTGATTCCCCCGGGCTAGCGGGAGGGCAACCTTACAATGAGCAGTTCTTC. Translating gives CASSDSPGLAGGQPYNEQFF. This chain connects TRBV2 to TRBJ2-1; TRBD2 matches 12 bases. The V segment lost 3 bases and the J segment 4 bases; nucleotides outside the gene matches: 16. CDR1 is SNHLY, CDR2 FYNNEI, per germline. This CDR3 contains 20 residues. The full variable domain, its missing parts supplied by reference TRBV2 and TRBJ2-1, is EPEVTQTPSHQVTQMGQEVILRCVPISNHLYFYWYRQILGQKVEFLVSFYNNEISEKSEIFDDQFSVERPDGSNFTLKIRSTKLEDSAMYFCASSDSPGLAGGQPYNEQFFGPGTRLTVL.

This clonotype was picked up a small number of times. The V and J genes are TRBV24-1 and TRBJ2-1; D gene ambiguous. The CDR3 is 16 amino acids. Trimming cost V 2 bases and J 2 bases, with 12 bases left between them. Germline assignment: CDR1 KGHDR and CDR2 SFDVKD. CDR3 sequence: CATSDSARNAYNEQFF. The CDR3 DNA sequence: TGTGCCACCAGTGATTCCGCTCGGAACGCCTACAATGAGCAGTTCTTC.

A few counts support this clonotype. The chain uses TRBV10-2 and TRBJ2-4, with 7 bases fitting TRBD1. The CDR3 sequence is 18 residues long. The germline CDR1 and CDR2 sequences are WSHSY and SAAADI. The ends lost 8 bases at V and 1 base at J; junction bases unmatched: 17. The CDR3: CASAKGTARGWAKNIQYF. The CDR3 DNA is TGCGCCAGCGCGAAGGGGACAGCAAGAGGGTGGGCCAAAAACATTCAGTACTTC.

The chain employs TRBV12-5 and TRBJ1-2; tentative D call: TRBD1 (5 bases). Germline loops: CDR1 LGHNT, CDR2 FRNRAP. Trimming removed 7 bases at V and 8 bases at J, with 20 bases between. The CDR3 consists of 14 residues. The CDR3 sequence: CASALGTGVGGYTF. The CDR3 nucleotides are TGTGCTAGTGCCCTCGGCACGGGGGTAGGCGGCTACACCTTC.

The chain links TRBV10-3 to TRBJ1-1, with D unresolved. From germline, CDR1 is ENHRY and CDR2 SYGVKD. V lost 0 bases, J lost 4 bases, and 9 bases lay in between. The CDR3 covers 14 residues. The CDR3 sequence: CAISESRRVTEAFF. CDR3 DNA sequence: TGTGCCATCAGTGAGTCTCGGCGGGTCACTGAAGCTTTCTTT.

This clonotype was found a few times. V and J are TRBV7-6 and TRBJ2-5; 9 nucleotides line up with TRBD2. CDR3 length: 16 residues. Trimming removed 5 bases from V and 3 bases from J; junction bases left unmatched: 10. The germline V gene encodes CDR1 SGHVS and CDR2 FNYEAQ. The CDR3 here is CASSNRLAAKEETQYF. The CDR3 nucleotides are TGTGCCAGCAGCAATCGACTAGCGGCTAAGGAAGAGACCCAGTACTTC.